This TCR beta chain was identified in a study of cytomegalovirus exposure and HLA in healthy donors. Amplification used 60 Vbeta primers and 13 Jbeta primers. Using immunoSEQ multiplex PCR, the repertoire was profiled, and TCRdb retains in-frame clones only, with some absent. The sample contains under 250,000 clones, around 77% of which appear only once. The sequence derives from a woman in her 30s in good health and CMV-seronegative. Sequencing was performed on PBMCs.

CDR3 DNA: TGCGCCAGCAGCCAAGGGAGTTCCCAGAACACTGAAGCTTTCTTT. Translating it yields CASSQGSSQNTEAFF. The rearrangement links TRBV5-1 to TRBJ1-1; no clear D gene. CDR1 is SGHRS and CDR2 is YFSETQ in the germline V gene. The CDR3 totals 15 residues. The V end was cut by 4 bases, the J end by 1 base, with 14 bases between.